A selection of T cell receptor beta chains follows, all from one sample in a study of Graves' ophthalmopathy and Graves' hyperthyroidism. TCRdb re-called the multiplex PCR reads with MiXCR, one entry per CDR3 protein. The data contain some 350,000 distinct CDR3 sequences, approximately 18% of them singletons. Input material: peripheral blood. The receptors shown here come from an adult woman with stable Graves' hyperthyroidism. Each CDR3 is given with its conserved first and last residue. A D gene is named only where the DNA matches it firmly. Part of the rows lack a size; the others show once, few, many or a class for expanded clones.

>TRBJ2-2|TRBV12-3/TRBV12-4|once|NA
CASSDPDRNTRELFF
TGTGCCAGCAGCGACCCAGACAGAAACACCAGGGAGCTGTTTTTT
>TRBJ1-1|TRBV19|NA|NA
CASSIAGVEAFF
TGTGCCAGTAGTATTGCTGGGGTTGAAGCTTTCTTT
>TRBJ1-5|TRBV28|many|NA
CATRGGAVDQPQHF
TGTGCCACCCGAGGGGGGGCTGTTGATCAGCCCCAGCATTTT
>TRBJ1-3|TRBV12-3/TRBV12-4|few|NA
CASSLRGNSGNTIYF
TGTGCCAGCAGTTTAAGGGGGAACTCTGGAAACACCATATATTTT
>TRBJ2-4|TRBV28|many|NA
CASSLGETLAKNIQYF
TGTGCCAGCAGTTTGGGAGAAACTCTAGCCAAAAACATTCAGTACTTC
>TRBJ2-7|TRBV5-8|many|NA
CASSWGISYEQYF
TGTGCCAGCAGCTGGGGGATTTCCTACGAGCAGTACTTC
>TRBJ2-7|TRBV6-4|many|TRBD1
CASSPGTGAPRPYEQYF
TGTGCCAGCAGTCCCGGGACAGGGGCCCCTAGGCCCTACGAGCAGTACTTC
>TRBJ1-2|TRBV19|many|NA
CASSAQANYGYTF
TGTGCCAGTAGTGCCCAAGCTAACTATGGCTACACCTTC
>TRBJ1-3|TRBV19|NA|NA
CASTPETFSGNTIYF
TGTGCCAGTACTCCGGAGACCTTCTCTGGAAACACCATATATTTT
>TRBJ1-5|TRBV19|few|NA
CASSSTWEETGLNSYSNQPQHF
TGTGCCAGTAGTTCAACGTGGGAGGAAACAGGGTTGAACTCTTATAGCAATCAGCCCCAGCATTTT
>TRBJ2-5|TRBV2|NA|NA
CASSLNTGQYF
TGTGCCAGCAGCCTCAATACGGGCCAGTACTTC
>TRBJ2-7|TRBV20-1|many|NA
CSARLRILSEQYF
TGCAGTGCTAGATTAAGGATTTTGAGTGAGCAGTACTTC
>TRBJ2-5|TRBV10-1|NA|TRBD1
CASSESTGRQETQYF
TGCGCCAGCAGTGAGTCGACAGGGAGACAAGAGACCCAGTACTTC
>TRBJ2-7|TRBV5-1|many|TRBD2
CASSFGELAGVFYEQYF
TGCGCCAGCAGCTTTGGGGAACTAGCGGGAGTATTCTACGAGCAGTACTTC
>TRBJ2-6|TRBV5-1|NA|TRBD1
CASSGTGAGSSGANVLTF
TGCGCCAGCAGCGGGACAGGGGCGGGGAGCTCTGGGGCCAACGTCCTGACTTTC
>TRBJ2-7|TRBV12-5|many|NA
CASGLFSSAAVPYEQYF
TGTGCTAGTGGTTTATTTAGTTCGGCAGCTGTCCCCTACGAGCAGTACTTC
>TRBJ2-5|TRBV9|many|NA
CASSRPGLEETQYF
TGTGCCAGCAGTCGGCCGGGGCTAGAGGAGACCCAGTACTTC
>TRBJ2-7|TRBV12-5|many|TRBD1
CASVNRDRGSYEQYF
TGTGCTAGTGTTAACCGGGACAGGGGTTCCTACGAGCAGTACTTC
>TRBJ2-7|TRBV6-8|many|NA
CASSYSIRVTVCFEQYF
TGTGCCAGCAGTTACTCTATTCGGGTGACAGTTTGTTTCGAGCAGTACTTC
>TRBJ1-2|TRBV19|NA|NA
CASSIWEGNGYTF
TGTGCCAGTAGTATTTGGGAGGGGAATGGCTACACCTTC
>TRBJ2-2|TRBV6-1|NA|NA
CASSPRHLYETGELFF
TGTGCCAGCAGTCCCCGCCATTTATACGAGACCGGGGAGCTGTTTTTT
>TRBJ1-5|TRBV5-1|many|NA
CASSSGAVGQPQHF
TGCGCCAGCAGCTCCGGGGCCGTAGGGCAGCCCCAGCATTTT
>TRBJ2-5|TRBV7-9|NA|TRBD2
CASRLAVEVETKYF
TGTGCCAGCAGACTAGCGGTAGAAGTAGAGACCAAGTACTTC